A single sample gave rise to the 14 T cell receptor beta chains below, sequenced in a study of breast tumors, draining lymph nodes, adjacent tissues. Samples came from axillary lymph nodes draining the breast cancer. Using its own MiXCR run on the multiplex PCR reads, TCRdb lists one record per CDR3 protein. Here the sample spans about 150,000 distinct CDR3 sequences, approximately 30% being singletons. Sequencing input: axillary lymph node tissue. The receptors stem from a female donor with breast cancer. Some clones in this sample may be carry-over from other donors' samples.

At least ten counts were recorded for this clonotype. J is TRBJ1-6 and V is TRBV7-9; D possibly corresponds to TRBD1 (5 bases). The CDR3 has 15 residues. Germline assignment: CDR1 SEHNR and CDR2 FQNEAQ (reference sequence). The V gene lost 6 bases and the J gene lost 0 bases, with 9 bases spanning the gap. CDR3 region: CASRGGSSYNSPLHF. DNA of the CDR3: TGTGCCAGCAGGGGGGGGAGCTCCTATAATTCACCCCTCCACTTT.

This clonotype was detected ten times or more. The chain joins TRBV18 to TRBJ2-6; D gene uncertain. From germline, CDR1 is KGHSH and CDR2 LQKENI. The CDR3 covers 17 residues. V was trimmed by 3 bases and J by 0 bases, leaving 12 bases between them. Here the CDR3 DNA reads TGTGCCAGCTCACCTCCCTCAGGATTCTCTGGGGCCAACGTCCTGACTTTC. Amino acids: CASSPPSGFSGANVLTF.

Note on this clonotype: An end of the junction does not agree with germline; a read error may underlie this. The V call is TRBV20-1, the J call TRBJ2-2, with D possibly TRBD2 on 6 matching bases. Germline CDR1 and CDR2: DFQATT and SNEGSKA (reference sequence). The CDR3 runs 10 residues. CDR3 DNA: TGCAGTGCTAGAACCGGGGGGCTGTTTTTT. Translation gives CSARTGGLFF.

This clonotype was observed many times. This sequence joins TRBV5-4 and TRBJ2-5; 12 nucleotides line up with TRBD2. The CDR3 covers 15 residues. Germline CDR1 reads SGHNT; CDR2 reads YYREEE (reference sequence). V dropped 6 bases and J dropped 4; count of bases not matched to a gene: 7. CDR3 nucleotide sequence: TGTGCCAGCAAAGGGCTAGCGGGGGGGTCAGAGACCCAGTACTTC. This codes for CASKGLAGGSETQYF.

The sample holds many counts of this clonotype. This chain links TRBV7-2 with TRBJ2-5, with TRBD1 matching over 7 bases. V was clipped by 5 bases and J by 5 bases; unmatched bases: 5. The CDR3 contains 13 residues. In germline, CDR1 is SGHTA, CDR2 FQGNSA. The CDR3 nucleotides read TGTGCCAGCAGCCCGACAGGGTCCGAGACCCAGTACTTC. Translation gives CASSPTGSETQYF. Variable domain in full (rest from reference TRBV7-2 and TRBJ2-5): GAGVSQSPSNKVTEKGKDVELRCDPISGHTALYWYRQSLGQGLEFLIYFQGNSAPDKSGLPSDRFSAERTGGSVSTLTIQRTQQEDSAVYLCASSPTGSETQYFGPGTRLLVL.

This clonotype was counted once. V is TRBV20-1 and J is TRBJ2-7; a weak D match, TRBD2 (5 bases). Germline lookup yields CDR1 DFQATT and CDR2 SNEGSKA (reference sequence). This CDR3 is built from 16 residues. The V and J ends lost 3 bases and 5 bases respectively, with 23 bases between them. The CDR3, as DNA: TGCAGTGCTAGCAAGAACGAGAACACCGGGGTACACGAGCAGTACGTC. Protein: CSASKNENTGVHEQYV.

CDR3: CSARGGGVETQYF. In DNA, the CDR3 is TGCAGTGCTAGAGGGGGGGGGGTTGAGACCCAGTACTTC. This chain uses TRBV20-1 with TRBJ2-5; 7 nucleotides align to TRBD2. V shed 1 base, J shed 5 bases, and the junction held 4 bases outside the gene matches. Looked up from germline, CDR1 is DFQATT and CDR2 is SNEGSKA (reference sequence). The CDR3 loop spans 13 amino acids.

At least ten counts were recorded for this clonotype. CDR3 sequence (DNA): TGTGCCAGCAGCCCCTATGTGGGGGCGGGCGAGACCCAGTACTTC. Encoded protein: CASSPYVGAGETQYF. The chain recombines TRBV5-8 with TRBJ2-5; D is possibly TRBD1 (6 bases). Trimming removed 4 bases from V and 5 bases from J, with 18 bases in between. CDR1 SGHTS and CDR2 YDEGEE come from the germline V gene. This CDR3 comprises 15 residues.

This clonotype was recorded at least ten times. DNA of the CDR3: TGTGCCAGCAGCTTATATCCGGCAGGCTCCTACAATGAGCAGTTCTTC. This encodes CASSLYPAGSYNEQFF. J is TRBJ2-1 and V is TRBV7-6; D gene uncertain. Germline-derived CDR1 and CDR2 are SGHVS and FNYEAQ. V was pared by 2 bases and J by 0 bases, with 11 bases between. The CDR3 loop spans 16 amino acids.

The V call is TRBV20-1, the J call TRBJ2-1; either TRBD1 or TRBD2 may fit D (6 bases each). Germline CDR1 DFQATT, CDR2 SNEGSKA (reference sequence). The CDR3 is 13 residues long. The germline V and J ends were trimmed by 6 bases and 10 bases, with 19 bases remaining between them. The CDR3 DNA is TGCAGTGCGGGGAGACAGGAAAGCGGGGAGCAGTTCTTC. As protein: CSAGRQESGEQFF.

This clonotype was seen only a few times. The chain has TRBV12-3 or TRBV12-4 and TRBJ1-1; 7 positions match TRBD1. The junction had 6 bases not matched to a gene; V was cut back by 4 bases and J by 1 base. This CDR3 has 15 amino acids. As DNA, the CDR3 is TGTGCCAGCAGTTCCCAGGGGGGAGAGAACACTGAAGCTTTCTTT. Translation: CASSSQGGENTEAFF.

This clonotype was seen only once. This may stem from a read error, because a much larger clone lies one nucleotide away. CDR3 DNA sequence: TGCGGCAGCAGCATGGACAGGGGGCAAGGCCACACCTTC. The encoded protein is CGSSMDRGQGHTF. The chain is built from TRBV5-1 and TRBJ1-2, with 11 nucleotides matching TRBD1. The CDR3 consists of 13 residues. Germline CDR1 is SGHRS and CDR2 is YFSETQ.

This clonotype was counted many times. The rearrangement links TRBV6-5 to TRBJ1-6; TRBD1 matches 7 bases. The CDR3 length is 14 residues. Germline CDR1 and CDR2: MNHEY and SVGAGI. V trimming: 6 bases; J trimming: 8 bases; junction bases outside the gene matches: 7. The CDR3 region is CASSPGQTHSPLHF. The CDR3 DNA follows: TGTGCCAGCAGCCCGGGACAGACACATTCACCCCTCCACTTT.

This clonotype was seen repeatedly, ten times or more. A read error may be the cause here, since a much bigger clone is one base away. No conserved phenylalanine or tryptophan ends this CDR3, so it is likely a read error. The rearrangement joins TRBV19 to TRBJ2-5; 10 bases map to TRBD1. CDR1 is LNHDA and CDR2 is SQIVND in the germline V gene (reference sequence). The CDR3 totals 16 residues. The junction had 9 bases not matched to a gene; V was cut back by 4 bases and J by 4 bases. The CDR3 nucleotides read TGTGCCAGTAGTAATCCCGGGACAGGGGTCCGAGAGACCCAGTACGTC. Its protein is CASSNPGTGVRETQYV.